These 21 T cell receptor beta chains came from one sample sequenced in a study of cytomegalovirus exposure and HLA in healthy donors. The PCR had 60 Vbeta and 13 Jbeta primers. Measured with immunoSEQ multiplex PCR; TCRdb has only the in-frame clones, and not every one. The sample holds some 190,000 clones, 65% to 85% seen once. Sample: PBMCs. These receptors were obtained from a girl aged 10-17 years in good health and CMV-seropositive.

The chain links TRBV6-1 to TRBJ1-2; 7 positions agree with TRBD1. The CDR3 is 13 residues long. CDR1 is MNHNS, CDR2 SASEGT, per germline. The V gene end was trimmed by 2 bases and the J gene end by 5 bases; junction bases not matched to a gene: 2. CDR3 nucleotides: TGTGCCAGCAGTGAAACAGGGGATTATGGCTACACCTTC. Encoded protein: CASSETGDYGYTF.

The gene calls are TRBV2 and TRBJ2-7; tentatively, D is TRBD2 (5 bases). The length of the CDR3 is 13 residues. Germline values: CDR1 SNHLY, CDR2 FYNNEI. Trimming shortened V by 8 bases and J by 7 bases, and 18 bases separated the two germline ends. The CDR3 spells CASGPGQEGEQYF. The CDR3 DNA is TGTGCCAGCGGTCCAGGCCAAGAGGGAGAGCAGTACTTC.

The chain has TRBV5-6 and TRBJ2-1, with D perhaps TRBD1 (5 bases). This CDR3 region has 12 residues. CDR1 and CDR2 (germline): SGHDT, YYEEEE. Trimming took off 0 bases at V and 9 bases at J, with 7 bases between the two ends. The CDR3 loop is CASSLEGVEQFF. CDR3 DNA sequence: TGTGCCAGCAGCTTGGAAGGGGTTGAGCAGTTCTTC.

The chain couples TRBV9 to TRBJ1-1, with D unclear. The ends were cut back, 6 bases at V and 5 bases at J, with 23 bases in the middle. The CDR3 length is 16 residues. CDR1 and CDR2 (germline): SGDLS, YYNGEE. The CDR3 loop is CASNNDASESGTEAFF. In nucleotides, the CDR3 is TGTGCCAGCAACAATGACGCCTCAGAGTCGGGGACTGAAGCTTTCTTT.

The chain uses TRBV11-2 and TRBJ2-2, with D unresolved. The CDR3 is 16 residues long. The germline gives CDR1 SGHAT, CDR2 FQNNGV. Between the trimmed V and J ends, which lost 0 bases and 3 bases, there was a span of 11 bases. The CDR3 DNA reads as TGTGCCAGCAGCTTAGAGGCTGCAGCGTACACCGGGGAGCTGTTTTTT. The encoded protein is CASSLEAAAYTGELFF.

The chain is built from TRBV9 and TRBJ2-1; TRBD2 matches 11 bases. J gave up 8 bases and V 5 bases, and 9 bases lay outside the gene matches. The CDR3 sequence is 15 residues long. Germline CDR1 and CDR2: SGDLS and YYNGEE. CDR3 DNA: TGTGCCAGCAGTGAGAGACTAGCGGGATGGGATGAGCAGTTCTTC. Its protein product is CASSERLAGWDEQFF.

The chain employs TRBV4-1 and TRBJ2-6; unclear D gene. Germline assignment: CDR1 MGHRA and CDR2 YSYEKL. The ends were cut back, 5 bases at V and 2 bases at J, with 10 bases in the middle. This CDR3 has 15 amino acids. As DNA, the CDR3 is TGCGCCAGCAGCTTTAGCCCCGCTGGGGCCAACGTCCTGACTTTC. Translating gives CASSFSPAGANVLTF.

The rearrangement links TRBV27 to TRBJ2-7; D possibly corresponds to TRBD1 (5 bases). CDR1 is MNHEY and CDR2 is SMNVEV in the germline V gene (reference sequence). This CDR3 spans 12 amino acids. Trimming removed 8 bases at V and 3 bases at J, with 11 bases between. The chain's CDR3 is CASGAGHYEQYF. The CDR3 coding sequence is TGTGCCAGCGGGGCTGGTCACTACGAGCAGTACTTC.

This chain connects TRBV15 to TRBJ2-7, with 7 bases aligning to TRBD1. V shed 4 bases and J 7 bases; nucleotides not matched to a gene: 13. The CDR3 is made up of 15 amino acids. Germline-derived CDR1 and CDR2 are LNHNV and YYDKDF (reference sequence). CDR3 coding DNA: TGTGCCACCAGCATCCTACAGGGGTCTAGGCAAGAGCAGTACTTC. It yields the protein CATSILQGSRQEQYF.

The genes are TRBV2 and TRBJ1-4; 11 positions match TRBD1. This CDR3 spans 16 amino acids. Germline V gene sequence: CDR1 SNHLY, CDR2 FYNNEI. After removal of 6 bases from V and 6 bases from J, the junction contained 9 bases not matched to a gene. The CDR3 DNA is TGTGCCAGCAGGAGGGACAGGGGGAATGGGGATGAAAAACTGTTTTTT. Its translation: CASRRDRGNGDEKLFF.

The gene calls are TRBV5-6 and TRBJ2-7, with D possibly matching TRBD1 (6 bases). The CDR3 contains 16 residues. Germline values: CDR1 SGHDT, CDR2 YYEEEE. V lost 7 bases, J lost 0 bases, and 20 bases lay in between. CDR3 in amino acids: CASRNSWTAASYEQYF. DNA of the CDR3: TGTGCCAGCCGAAATTCTTGGACAGCGGCCTCCTACGAGCAGTACTTC.

The chain uses TRBV6-1 and TRBJ1-5; 8 bases agree with TRBD1. CDR1 is MNHNS, CDR2 SASEGT, per germline. The CDR3 is 15 amino acids. J lost 0 bases, V lost 6 bases, and 4 bases had no gene match. The DNA for the CDR3 is TGTGCCAGCAGAGACAGGGGTTATAGCAATCAGCCCCAGCATTTT. This gives the protein CASRDRGYSNQPQHF.

The chain has TRBV27 and TRBJ1-1, with 11 bases matching TRBD1. CDR1 is MNHEY and CDR2 is SMNVEV in the germline V gene (reference sequence). The V gene end was trimmed by 3 bases and the J gene end by 1 base; junction bases not matched to a gene: 1. The CDR3 is made up of 15 amino acids. CDR3 residues: CASSLGQGENTEAFF. CDR3 DNA: TGTGCCAGCAGTTTGGGACAGGGGGAGAACACTGAAGCTTTCTTT.

Here the CDR3 reads CAITDTGELFF. For the CDR3, the DNA is TGTGCCATCACGGACACCGGGGAGCTGTTTTTT. The gene calls are TRBV10-3 and TRBJ2-2; D remains ambiguous. V lost 7 bases, J lost 3 bases, and 3 bases lay in between. The CDR3 length is 11 residues. The V gene's germline CDR1 is ENHRY and CDR2 SYGVKD.

In DNA form, the CDR3 reads TGTGCCAGTAAACAGGGGGCCCAAGATACGCAGTATTTT. It yields the protein CASKQGAQDTQYF. This chain connects TRBV19 to TRBJ2-3; TRBD1 agrees at 9 bases. Germline lookup yields CDR1 LNHDA and CDR2 SQIVND (reference sequence). V trimming: 7 bases; J trimming: 5 bases; junction bases outside the gene matches: 4. This CDR3 spans 13 amino acids.

V gene TRBV4-2 combines with J gene TRBJ2-5; TRBD1 might be the D (6 bases). CDR1 and CDR2 (germline): LGHNA, YNFKEQ. V was cut by 2 bases and J by 2 bases, with 15 bases left in between. The CDR3 runs to 16 residues. The CDR3 here is CASSQSQDSRQETQYF. CDR3 coding DNA: TGTGCCAGCAGCCAAAGTCAGGACAGCCGACAAGAGACCCAGTACTTC.

Of note for this clone: At one of its ends the junction is not consistent with the germline gene, which may arise from a read error. V and J are TRBV4-1 and TRBJ1-5; perhaps TRBD1 as D (5 bases). CDR1 is MGHRA and CDR2 is YSYEKL in the germline V gene. The CDR3 runs 15 residues. The CDR3 spells CASSQVLGQGQPQNF. The CDR3 DNA reads TGCGCCAGCAGCCAAGTTCTGGGTCAGGGTCAGCCCCAGAATTTT.

CDR3 DNA sequence: TGTGCCAGCGGCGGCGGGAACAATGAGCAGTTCTTC. It codes for CASGGGNNEQFF. The chain has TRBV6-6 and TRBJ2-1; tentatively, D is TRBD2 (6 bases). CDR1 is MNHNY and CDR2 is SVGAGI in the germline V gene (reference sequence). The V end was cut by 8 bases, the J end by 5 bases, with 10 bases between. CDR3 size: 12 residues.

The chain uses TRBV27 and TRBJ2-7, with 7 nucleotides matching TRBD2. CDR1 and CDR2 (germline): MNHEY, SMNVEV (reference sequence). The ends lost 5 bases at V and 4 bases at J; junction bases unmatched: 11. The CDR3 covers 15 residues. The CDR3 region has the DNA TGTGCCAGCAGTCCTATGGGGCGGGAGTCTTACGAGCAGTACTTC. Protein: CASSPMGRESYEQYF.

The chain links TRBV4-1 to TRBJ2-7; a weak D match, TRBD2 (6 bases). CDR1 is MGHRA and CDR2 is YSYEKL in the germline V gene. This CDR3 contains 14 residues. Trimming shortened V by 4 bases and J by 0 bases, and 10 bases separated the two germline ends. In DNA, the CDR3 is TGCGCCAGCAGCCTGGGACTGGCCTCCTACGAGCAGTACTTC. This encodes CASSLGLASYEQYF.

The V and J genes are TRBV7-8 and TRBJ2-1; D may be TRBD2 (5 bases). Germline V gives CDR1 SGHVS, CDR2 FQNEAQ. The CDR3 is 14 amino acids. V was trimmed by 1 base and J by 8 bases, leaving 12 bases between them. Written as DNA, the CDR3 is TGTGCCAGCAGCTTAGACCCTAGCTTGGATGAGCAGTTCTTC. This translates into CASSLDPSLDEQFF.